This note documents a single T cell receptor beta chain sequence. What it binds is not known. The data derive from a study of OX40 agonist ivuxolimab in advanced cancers. Method: immunoSEQ multiplex PCR; TCRdb's copy keeps in-frame clones and lacks some. The data show 75,000 to 90,000 clones, about 83% seen once. The study, taken as a whole, reports: Specificity for antigen went undetermined in the expanded peripheral T cells.

Germline V lookup: CDR1 MGHRA, CDR2 YSYEKL. Trimming stripped 3 bases from V and 3 bases from J, with 18 bases between. CDR3 size: 16 residues. This receptor was taken from an adult with an advanced solid tumor such as melanoma, head and neck, liver or kidney cancer. The chain joins TRBV4-1 to TRBJ2-7; D tentatively fits TRBD1 or TRBD2 (5 bases each). Sequences were derived from CD4+ or CD8+ T cells sorted from blood, sampled in a trial of the OX40 agonist ivuxolimab. The CDR3 DNA reads TGCGCCAGCAGCCAGGGGGACCGGAACAGACTCTACGAGCAGTACTTC. Its translation: CASSQGDRNRLYEQYF.